These T cell receptor beta chains were read from a single sample in a study of blood T cell repertoires in COVID-19. Method: immunoSEQ multiplex PCR; TCRdb's copy keeps in-frame clones and lacks some. The table records roughly 250,000 clones, roughly 82% of them present only once. Sample: peripheral blood. These TCRs come from a woman of 80 years or more with active or convalescent COVID-19. CDR3s include the opening cysteine and the closing phenylalanine or tryptophan. D genes are given only for firm matches. For some rows the clone size is stated as once, few or many, or as a class when expanded; others skip it.

d_call clone_size j_call v_call cdr3_length cdr3_nt cdr3_aa
- once TRBJ1-1 TRBV7-9 16 TGTGCCAGCAGCACCTTCTCTTTCAGGTTGAACACTGAAGCTTTCTTT CASSTFSFRLNTEAFF
- once TRBJ2-3 TRBV27 16 TGTGCCAGCAGTTTATCCCAACTAGGAGGGGCAGATACGCAGTATTTT CASSLSQLGGADTQYF
- - TRBJ1-4 TRBV4-1 16 TGCGCCAGCAGCCAAGTCTCGGGGACTGGAGGTGGTCCTCTGTTTTTT CASSQVSGTGGGPLFF
- - TRBJ2-2 TRBV29-1 11 TGCAGCGTTTCAAACACCGGGGAGCTGTTTTTT CSVSNTGELFF
- - TRBJ1-5 TRBV18 14 TGTGCCAGCTCACTCGCAGGGGGCAATCAGCCCCAGCATTTT CASSLAGGNQPQHF
- - TRBJ1-3 TRBV10-3 13 TGTGCCATCAGTGAGTTACAAGGAAACACCATATATTTT CAISELQGNTIYF
- - TRBJ2-3 TRBV18 14 TGTGCCAGCTCACCTGCGACACCGACGGATACGCAGTATTTT CASSPATPTDTQYF
- - TRBJ2-3 TRBV9 15 TGTGCCAGCAGCGCAGGGGGGCCCCAAACAGATACGCAGTATTTT CASSAGGPQTDTQYF
- - TRBJ1-3 TRBV5-1 17 TGCGCCAGCAGCTTGGACGGCTGGGGCTACTCTGGAAACACCATATATTTT CASSLDGWGYSGNTIYF
- - TRBJ2-1 TRBV5-4 15 TGTGCCAGCAGCTGGGACTCGAGCTCCTACAATGAGCAGTTCTTC CASSWDSSSYNEQFF
- - TRBJ1-2 TRBV6-6 14 TGTGCCAGCAGTACTCCAGGGGAAGCTTATGGCTACACCTTC CASSTPGEAYGYTF
TRBD2 - TRBJ2-2 TRBV10-3 13 TGTGCCATTAGCGGGTTGAACACCGGGGAGCTGTTTTTT CAISGLNTGELFF
- once TRBJ1-6 TRBV11-1 15 TGTGCCAGCAGCTACGGGGGATCCTATAATTCACCCCTCCACTTT CASSYGGSYNSPLHF
- few TRBJ1-1 TRBV11-3 14 TGTGCCAGCAGCGCCGGCGGGTCGAGGACTGAAGCTTTCTTT CASSAGGSRTEAFF
- - TRBJ2-1 TRBV7-8 16 TGTGCCAGCAGCTTAGCGTCAATGAGCTCCTACAATGAGCAGTTCTTC CASSLASMSSYNEQFF
- - TRBJ1-1 TRBV9 16 TGTGCCAGCAGCGTTGTACCGACAGGCTTCGGGACTGAAGCTTTCTTT CASSVVPTGFGTEAFF
- - TRBJ1-5 TRBV2 16 TGTGCCAGCAGTGAGTTTGATAGATTTAGCAATCAGCCCCAGCATTTT CASSEFDRFSNQPQHF
TRBD2 - TRBJ2-3 TRBV6-1 19 TGTGCCAGCAGTGAAGACCCTGGGGGACTAACAACTAGCACAGATACGCAGTATTTT CASSEDPGGLTTSTDTQYF
- - TRBJ2-1 TRBV28 14 TGTGCCAGCAGTTTAAGGCGGGTAAACAATGAGCAGTTCTTC CASSLRRVNNEQFF
TRBD1 - TRBJ1-1 TRBV7-8 14 TGTGCCAGCAGCCGGACGACAGGGCTCACTGAAGCTTTCTTT CASSRTTGLTEAFF
TRBD1 - TRBJ2-1 TRBV29-1 15 TGCAGCGCCCAGACAGGGCTCGGTACCTACAATGAGCAGTTCTTC CSAQTGLGTYNEQFF
TRBD1 - TRBJ1-2 TRBV28 15 TGTGCCAGCAGTTTATTGCCCGACAGGGGCAATGGCTACACCTTC CASSLLPDRGNGYTF
- - TRBJ1-1 TRBV6-4 13 TGTGCCAGCAGCGTGGACATGAACACTGAAGCTTTCTTT CASSVDMNTEAFF
TRBD2 - TRBJ2-3 TRBV2 16 TGTGCCAGCAGTACCGGGACTACCTTCCCCGGAGATACGCAGTATTTT CASSTGTTFPGDTQYF
TRBD2 - TRBJ2-1 TRBV7-9 15 TGTGCCAGCAGCTCAGGACTAGCGGCTTTCAATGAGCAGTTCTTC CASSSGLAAFNEQFF
TRBD2 - TRBJ2-1 TRBV5-1 14 TGCGCCAGCAACGGACTAGCGGGAGATAACGAGCAGTTCTTC CASNGLAGDNEQFF
- - TRBJ1-6 TRBV3-1/TRBV3-2 14 TGTGCCAGCAGCCAAGCGGGGGAAAATTCACCCCTCCACTTT CASSQAGENSPLHF
TRBD1 - TRBJ1-1 TRBV19 13 TGTGCCAGTAGGAGGGGGCAAAACACTGAAGCTTTCTTT CASRRGQNTEAFF
- - TRBJ1-1 TRBV3-1/TRBV3-2 13 TGTGCCAGCAGCCAAGCCGGGGGGACTGAAGCTTTCTTT CASSQAGGTEAFF
- - TRBJ1-5 TRBV5-4 13 TGTGCCAGCAGCCACGGAGGAAATCAGCCCCAGCATTTT CASSHGGNQPQHF